This T cell receptor (beta chain) was recorded in a study of beta chain features in type 1 diabetes. Overall study: All samples yielded 100 million to 140 million examined sorted cells. Findings of the study overall: Among type 1 diabetes patients, VDJ junctions had fewer insertions and more deletions.

The investigators reverse transcribed all of the isolated RNA, so they sequenced expressed TCRB transcripts. TCRdb's table, derived via immunoSEQ multiplex PCR, lists solely in-frame clones and lacks some. The sample has a few hundred thousand clones, 14% seen once. This clone has a count of ten or more. No antigen is known for it. The receptor was isolated from a man aged 25-45 years in good health. Sequencing used central memory CD4+ T cells from blood.

This chain's CDR3 is CASGGRTRQETQYF. DNA for the CDR3: TGTGCCAGCGGGGGACGGACTAGGCAAGAGACCCAGTACTTC. The chain links TRBV2 to TRBJ2-5, with TRBD2 matching over 7 bases. The junction had 8 bases not matched to a gene; V was cut back by 8 bases and J by 2 bases. The CDR3 totals 14 residues. Looked up from germline, CDR1 is SNHLY and CDR2 is FYNNEI.